This entry is about one T cell receptor (beta chain). What it binds is unknown. The V end lost 4 bases, the J end lost 0 bases, and 7 bases lay between the germline ends. CDR3 length: 14 residues. Germline loops: CDR1 MGHRA, CDR2 YSYEKL. Generated by immunoSEQ multiplex PCR, the TCRdb table keeps only in-frame clones and is missing some. The data hold about 240,000 clones, with roughly 86% observed a single time. The sample originates from a study of cytomegalovirus exposure and HLA in healthy donors. Overall study results and limits: In a later analysis, first-cohort TCR clusters were found to tend to co-occur in the 90 to 150 validation repertoires. The majority of TCR sequences were rare, yet some public TCRs appeared in many donors. A list of around 150 TCR beta chains associated with cytomegalovirus was given. As confirmed in vitro, a few CMV-associated chains were specific for CMV antigens.

The rearrangement joins TRBV4-1 to TRBJ1-3, with D hard to call. The specimen was PBMCs. This TCR was sampled from a woman in her twenties or thirties in good health and CMV-seropositive. Here the CDR3 reads CASSPQNSGNTIYF. CDR3 nucleotides: TGCGCCAGCAGCCCACAGAACTCTGGAAACACCATATATTTT.